The 18 T cell receptor beta chains below all came from one sample that was sequenced in a study of siplizumab effects on memory and regulatory T cells. The method was immunoSEQ multiplex PCR; TCRdb's version includes in-frame clones alone and lacks a portion of them. The table shows 110,000 or so clones, with 80% to 95% occurring only once. Sequencing was performed on non-Treg CD4+ T cells sorted from blood. The source of these receptors is a human donor in good health.

The chain combines TRBV7-9 with TRBJ1-2, with D possibly being TRBD1 (5 bases). Germline CDR1 and CDR2: SEHNR and FQNEAQ (reference sequence). The CDR3 is made up of 15 amino acids. V gave up 5 bases and J gave up 4 bases, with 17 bases separating them. Here the CDR3 DNA reads TGTGCCAGCAGCGTACTTGGGGCTGTTGGCTATGGCTACACCTTC. Protein: CASSVLGAVGYGYTF.

V gene TRBV27 combines with J gene TRBJ2-3, with 9 bases lining up with TRBD2. J was trimmed by 5 bases and V by 4 bases; bases with no gene match: 10. Germline CDR1 is MNHEY and CDR2 is SMNVEV (reference sequence). This CDR3 is built from 16 residues. In nucleotides, the CDR3 is TGTGCCAGCAGTTGGTATGGGACTAGCTTCTTAGATACGCAGTATTTT. Its translation is CASSWYGTSFLDTQYF.

The chain links TRBV7-9 to TRBJ1-5, with D possibly being TRBD1 (6 bases). The CDR3 contains 13 residues. Trimming left V 8 bases short and J 3 bases short, with 11 bases between. Germline V gene sequence: CDR1 SEHNR, CDR2 FQNEAQ (reference sequence). The CDR3 bases are TGTGCCAGCGGGGACACTAACAATCAGCCCCAGCATTTT. It codes for CASGDTNNQPQHF.

J is TRBJ1-3 and V is TRBV6-6, with D maybe TRBD1 (5 bases). V lost 4 bases and J 3 bases, leaving 10 bases between the germline ends. Looked up from germline, CDR1 is MNHNY and CDR2 is SVGAGI (reference sequence). This CDR3 is built from 14 residues. The CDR3 sequence is CASSSRDLGNTIYF. The CDR3 region has the DNA TGTGCCAGCAGTTCCCGGGACCTTGGAAACACCATATATTTT.

The CDR3 spells CASSLDSSSYEQYF. The CDR3 DNA reads as TGTGCCAGCAGCTTGGACAGTAGCTCCTACGAGCAGTACTTC. The chain recombines TRBV7-9 with TRBJ2-7; the D gene is possibly TRBD1 (6 bases). CDR1 is SEHNR, CDR2 FQNEAQ, per germline (reference sequence). The CDR3 is 14 residues long. V dropped 3 bases and J dropped 0 bases, with 9 bases sitting between them.

This clone was seen more than once but under ten times. Other DNA sequences in this specimen translate into the identical CDR3. The rearrangement joins TRBV18 to TRBJ2-5, with 7 nucleotides matching TRBD2. The CDR3 loop spans 13 amino acids. Unmatched junction bases numbered 0, after V lost 3 bases and J lost 2 bases. Germline V gene data show CDR1 as KGHSH and CDR2 as LQKENI. DNA for the CDR3: TGTGCCAGCTCACCGGGACTACAAGAGACCCAGTACTTC. It codes for CASSPGLQETQYF.

V gene TRBV12-5 combines with J gene TRBJ2-1, with a weak D call TRBD2 (5 bases). Trimming pared 8 bases from V and 0 bases from J, leaving 14 bases between. The germline CDR1 and CDR2 sequences are LGHNT and FRNRAP. The CDR3 has 15 residues. CDR3 sequence (DNA): TGTGCTAGTTGGTCCAGCGGTAACTCCTACAATGAGCAGTTCTTC. It specifies CASWSSGNSYNEQFF.

The CDR3 reads CASSPGPGSGWAQPQHF. The CDR3 DNA follows: TGTGCCAGCAGCCCAGGCCCCGGGTCAGGGTGGGCTCAGCCCCAGCATTTT. The chain is built from TRBV7-3 and TRBJ1-5; D may be TRBD1 (5 bases). The V end lost 5 bases, the J end lost 6 bases, and 23 bases lay between the germline ends. The germline V gene encodes CDR1 SGHTA and CDR2 FQGTGA. The CDR3 sequence is 17 residues long.

V and J are TRBV11-2 and TRBJ1-2; 8 nucleotides agree with TRBD1. The germline gives CDR1 SGHAT, CDR2 FQNNGV. This CDR3 is built from 14 residues. The ends lost 0 bases at V and 13 bases at J; junction bases unmatched: 10. The CDR3 DNA reads as TGTGCCAGCAGCTTAGATCGTGGCAGGGGGCTTGGCACCTTC. Residues: CASSLDRGRGLGTF.

The genes are TRBV7-9 and TRBJ1-2; possible D gene TRBD1, 6 bases. CDR1 is SEHNR and CDR2 is FQNEAQ in the germline V gene (reference sequence). V was shortened by 7 bases and J by 5 bases, with 14 bases between the two germline ends. There are 13 residues in the CDR3. The chain's CDR3 is CASNREQEYGYTF. As DNA, the CDR3 is TGTGCCAGCAACAGGGAACAGGAGTATGGCTACACCTTC.

DNA for the CDR3: TGTGCCAGCTCACCAGGACTAGCGGGGGCCCCCTCCTACAATGAGCAGTTCTTC. Protein sequence: CASSPGLAGAPSYNEQFF. The chain employs TRBV18 and TRBJ2-1; 13 positions agree with TRBD2. The CDR3 runs to 18 residues. The V gene end was trimmed by 2 bases and the J gene end by 0 bases; junction bases not matched to a gene: 4. Germline loops: CDR1 KGHSH, CDR2 LQKENI. Based on the CDR3 plus reference TRBV18 and TRBJ2-1, the full variable domain is NAGVMQNPRHLVRRRGQEARLRCSPMKGHSHVYWYRQLPEEGLKFMVYLQKENIIDESGMPKERFSAEFPKEGPSILRIQQVVRGDSAAYFCASSPGLAGAPSYNEQFFGPGTRLTVL.

The rearrangement links TRBV2 to TRBJ2-2; 13 positions match TRBD2. The length of the CDR3 is 16 residues. Trimming took 7 bases from V and 4 from J; bases not matched to a gene: 6. CDR1 and CDR2 from the germline V gene are SNHLY and FYNNEI. Written as DNA, the CDR3 is TGTGCCAGCAAACCGGGACTAGCGGGGACCACCGGGGAGCTGTTTTTT. Amino acid sequence: CASKPGLAGTTGELFF.

As to this clone: This sample also contains other DNA sequences that code for the same CDR3. The V and J genes are TRBV18 and TRBJ1-3; TRBD1 aligns across 8 bases. V shed 6 bases and J 2 bases; nucleotides not matched to a gene: 3. This CDR3 is built from 14 residues. The germline gives CDR1 KGHSH, CDR2 LQKENI. Written as DNA, the CDR3 is TGTGCCAGCTCGCCGGACAGGGCTGGAAACACCATATATTTT. It encodes CASSPDRAGNTIYF.

The chain links TRBV2 to TRBJ2-1, with TRBD2 matching 10 bases. The germline gives CDR1 SNHLY, CDR2 FYNNEI. This CDR3 spans 15 amino acids. The J segment lost 9 bases and the V segment lost 4 bases, leaving 9 bases of the junction unmatched. CDR3 sequence reads: CASSVERGGQGEQFF. CDR3 coding DNA: TGTGCCAGCAGTGTGGAGCGGGGGGGCCAAGGTGAGCAGTTCTTC.

The chain joins TRBV19 to TRBJ1-1; 8 bases line up with TRBD1. The germline V gene encodes CDR1 LNHDA and CDR2 SQIVND (reference sequence). The V gene end was trimmed by 7 bases and the J gene end by 5 bases; junction bases not matched to a gene: 9. This CDR3 region has 14 residues. CDR3 DNA sequence: TGTGCCAGTAACTCGGACAGGGCAGGTACTGAAGCTTTCTTT. The encoded protein is CASNSDRAGTEAFF.

The chain uses TRBV7-2 and TRBJ2-7, with 8 bases that match TRBD1. Unmatched junction bases numbered 6, after V lost 3 bases and J lost 5 bases. The CDR3 is 14 amino acids. Germline V gene lookup returns CDR1 SGHTA and CDR2 FQGNSA. CDR3 protein: CASSFVGQGHEQYF. DNA for the CDR3: TGTGCCAGCAGCTTCGTAGGACAGGGCCACGAGCAGTACTTC.

This clone was observed a single time. The gene calls are TRBV7-8 and TRBJ2-2; 8 bases map to TRBD2. The CDR3 runs to 16 residues. V was pared by 2 bases and J by 1 base, with 3 bases of the junction left unmatched. Germline assignment: CDR1 SGHVS and CDR2 FQNEAQ. The CDR3 sequence: CASSLLSGGNTGELFF. The DNA for the CDR3 is TGTGCCAGCAGCTTACTCAGCGGGGGGAACACCGGGGAGCTGTTTTTT.

The V gene is TRBV19, the J gene TRBJ2-7; no clear D. Germline CDR1 reads LNHDA; CDR2 reads SQIVND (reference sequence). With 5 bases removed from V and 5 bases from J, the gap between germline ends came to 13 bases. The CDR3 extends over 13 amino acids. The CDR3 sequence is CASSLLRGDEQYF. CDR3 DNA: TGTGCCAGTAGTCTCCTCCGTGGGGACGAGCAGTACTTC.